Following are 21 T cell receptor beta chains from one sample sequenced in a study of blood T cell repertoires in COVID-19. The method was immunoSEQ multiplex PCR; TCRdb's version includes in-frame clones alone and lacks a portion of them. The sample shows more than 100,000 clones, roughly 87% of them seen only once. The source material was peripheral blood. The receptor source for this set is a human donor in a cohort sampled during active COVID-19.

The chain uses TRBV19 and TRBJ1-5; D ambiguous. Germline CDR1 LNHDA, CDR2 SQIVND (reference sequence). The CDR3 totals 15 residues. Trimming shortened V by 1 base and J by 4 bases, and 11 bases separated the two germline ends. The DNA for the CDR3 is TGTGCCAGTAGTATAGCTGGCGGCCAGAATCAGCCCCAGCATTTT. This sequence encodes CASSIAGGQNQPQHF.

The chain couples TRBV19 to TRBJ2-5, with a weak D call TRBD1 (6 bases). The V end was cut by 9 bases, the J end by 1 base, with 12 bases between. The CDR3 contains 13 residues. Germline V lookup: CDR1 LNHDA, CDR2 SQIVND (reference sequence). CDR3 DNA: TGTGCCAGCCAGGGACAACCCCAAGAGACCCAGTACTTC. Translating gives CASQGQPQETQYF.

The chain employs TRBV6-5 and TRBJ1-1; 8 bases map to TRBD1. Looked up from germline, CDR1 is MNHEY and CDR2 is SVGAGI. With V trimmed by 2 bases and J by 2 bases, 1 base remained unmatched. The CDR3 covers 14 residues. The CDR3 spells CASSYDRGNTEAFF. The CDR3 DNA sequence: TGTGCCAGCAGTTACGACAGGGGAAACACTGAAGCTTTCTTT.

This chain joins TRBV9 and TRBJ1-4, with D perhaps matching TRBD1 (6 bases). The V end was cut by 3 bases, the J end by 8 bases, with 17 bases between. Germline V gives CDR1 SGDLS, CDR2 YYNGEE. The CDR3 runs to 15 residues. CDR3 sequence reads: CASSGGAGAEEKLFF. The CDR3 coding sequence is TGTGCCAGCAGCGGGGGAGCGGGGGCCGAGGAAAAACTGTTTTTT.

The chain uses TRBV19 and TRBJ2-7; tentative D call: TRBD2 (5 bases). With 7 bases removed from V and 3 bases from J, the gap between germline ends came to 19 bases. The CDR3 is 15 amino acids. CDR1 is LNHDA and CDR2 is SQIVND in the germline V gene (reference sequence). As DNA, the CDR3 is TGTGCCAGTACCAGCCCCGGGGATGCGGACTACGAGCAGTACTTC. This sequence encodes CASTSPGDADYEQYF.

V usage is TRBV7-2 and J usage is TRBJ1-4; the D gene is possibly TRBD1 (5 bases). Looked up from germline, CDR1 is SGHTA and CDR2 is FQGNSA. V was pared by 5 bases and J by 7 bases, with 17 bases between. The CDR3 has 15 amino acids. The CDR3, as DNA: TGTGCCAGCAGCCCCGACAGCCACGGGAGTGAAAAACTGTTTTTT. As protein: CASSPDSHGSEKLFF.

This clone was observed once. The chain links TRBV5-4 to TRBJ2-7; D is perhaps TRBD2 (5 bases). From germline, CDR1 is SGHNT and CDR2 YYREEE (reference sequence). V was clipped by 0 bases and J by 3 bases, with 7 bases between them. The length of the CDR3 is 13 residues. The DNA of the CDR3 is TGTGCCAGCAGCTTGGGCGGGCTCTACGAGCAGTACTTC. This encodes CASSLGGLYEQYF.

The chain couples TRBV28 to TRBJ1-5; a possible D gene is TRBD1 (6 bases). The CDR3 extends over 14 amino acids. Germline V gene sequence: CDR1 MDHEN, CDR2 SYDVKM. Trimming removed 5 bases from V and 6 bases from J, with 14 bases in between. CDR3 amino acids: CASSTGGGGQPQHF. The DNA for the CDR3 is TGTGCCAGCAGTACTGGGGGGGGCGGTCAGCCCCAGCATTTT. Full variable domain (missing parts from reference TRBV28 and TRBJ1-5): DVKVTQSSRYLVKRTGEKVFLECVQDMDHENMFWYRQDPGLGLRLIYFSYDVKMKEKGDIPEGYSVSREKKERFSLILESASTNQTSMYLCASSTGGGGQPQHFGDGTRLSIL.

This chain uses TRBV28 with TRBJ2-7; 11 bases agree with TRBD1. J was trimmed by 2 bases and V by 1 base; bases with no gene match: 4. CDR1 is MDHEN, CDR2 SYDVKM, per germline. The CDR3 covers 16 residues. CDR3 sequence (DNA): TGTGCCAGCAGTTTATTGGGACAGGGGGATACCTACGAGCAGTACTTC. Translation: CASSLLGQGDTYEQYF.

The chain combines TRBV2 with TRBJ2-4, with TRBD1 matching 7 bases. The junction had 8 bases not matched to a gene; V was cut back by 5 bases and J by 1 base. Germline V gene sequence: CDR1 SNHLY, CDR2 FYNNEI. This CDR3 contains 16 residues. The CDR3 DNA reads TGTGCCAGCAGTCTTACAGGGGTGGGGGCCAAAAACATTCAGTACTTC. Its translation: CASSLTGVGAKNIQYF.

The CDR3 spells CASRSGGAYNEQFF. CDR3 coding DNA: TGTGCCAGCAGGTCCGGGGGTGCCTACAATGAGCAGTTCTTC. V is TRBV11-2 and J is TRBJ2-1; perhaps TRBD2 as D (6 bases). This CDR3 has 14 amino acids. The V end lost 6 bases, the J end lost 2 bases, and 11 bases lay between the germline ends. From germline, CDR1 is SGHAT and CDR2 FQNNGV. The full variable domain, rest sourced from reference TRBV11-2 and TRBJ2-1, is EAGVAQSPRYKIIEKRQSVAFWCNPISGHATLYWYQQILGQGPKLLIQFQNNGVVDDSQLPKDRFSAERLKGVDSTLKIQPAKLEDSAVYLCASRSGGAYNEQFFGPGTRLTVL.

The CDR3 DNA follows: TGTGCCAGCACCCCGGACTTATCCTACGAGCAGTACTTC. Its translation is CASTPDLSYEQYF. V gene TRBV7-9 combines with J gene TRBJ2-7, with a possible D match to TRBD2 (5 bases). CDR1 is SEHNR, CDR2 FQNEAQ, per germline (reference sequence). The CDR3 has 13 amino acids. The V end lost 7 bases, the J end lost 1 base, and 11 bases lay between the germline ends. Combining the CDR3 with reference TRBV7-9 and TRBJ2-7 gives the whole variable domain DTGVSQNPRHKITKRGQNVTFRCDPISEHNRLYWYRQTLGQGPEFLTYFQNEAQLEKSRLLSDRFSAERPKGSFSTLEIQRTEQGDSAMYLCASTPDLSYEQYFGPGTRLTVT.

This chain connects TRBV14 to TRBJ2-5, with D perhaps TRBD2 (5 bases). V was cut by 1 base and J by 8 bases, with 17 bases left in between. Germline CDR1 and CDR2: SGHDN and FVKESK. The CDR3 loop spans 15 amino acids. The CDR3 nucleotides are TGTGCCAGCAGCCAAGGAGGGCAGGTTCCGTTCACCCAGTACTTC. Translating gives CASSQGGQVPFTQYF.

The J gene is TRBJ1-2, the V gene TRBV7-9; 10 bases are a match to TRBD1. V shed 3 bases and J 6 bases; nucleotides not matched to a gene: 1. In germline, CDR1 is SEHNR, CDR2 FQNEAQ (reference sequence). The CDR3 totals 13 residues. The CDR3, as DNA: TGTGCCAGCAGCTTGACAGGGGGCGATGGCTACACCTTC. Its protein product is CASSLTGGDGYTF.

The chain uses TRBV18 and TRBJ1-2; D uncertain. The CDR3 is 15 residues long. V was clipped by 7 bases and J by 7 bases, with 22 bases between them. The germline gives CDR1 KGHSH, CDR2 LQKENI. For the CDR3, the DNA is TGTGCCAGCTTAGGTGACATGTCGACTATATCTGGCTACACCTTC. Its protein product is CASLGDMSTISGYTF.

The J gene is TRBJ2-5, the V gene TRBV5-1, with D possibly TRBD1 on 5 matching bases. The germline gives CDR1 SGHRS, CDR2 YFSETQ. The CDR3 contains 16 residues. The V end was cut by 4 bases, the J end by 1 base, with 17 bases between. CDR3 DNA: TGCGCCAGCAGCGCCCCCAGGGTAGGGCGCCAAGAGACCCAGTACTTC. Protein: CASSAPRVGRQETQYF. Based on the CDR3 plus reference TRBV5-1 and TRBJ2-5, the full variable domain is KAGVTQTPRYLIKTRGQQVTLSCSPISGHRSVSWYQQTPGQGLQFLFEYFSETQRNKGNFPGRFSGRQFSNSRSEMNVSTLELGDSALYLCASSAPRVGRQETQYFGPGTRLLVL.

The chain has TRBV19 and TRBJ1-2; weak D call: TRBD1 (6 bases). The CDR3 has 14 residues. Germline V gene data show CDR1 as LNHDA and CDR2 as SQIVND (reference sequence). V lost 11 bases, J lost 3 bases, and 19 bases lay in between. CDR3 loop: CASHIGQTHYGYTF. The CDR3 nucleotides are TGTGCCTCACATATCGGACAGACCCACTATGGCTACACCTTC.

V usage is TRBV2 and J usage is TRBJ1-2; D is possibly TRBD1 (6 bases). Germline V gene sequence: CDR1 SNHLY, CDR2 FYNNEI. This CDR3 is built from 13 residues. V was pared by 11 bases and J by 2 bases, with 15 bases between. The CDR3 DNA is TGTGCCTCCATTGAGGGGGGGAACTATGGCTACACCTTC. Translating it yields CASIEGGNYGYTF.

The J gene is TRBJ2-7, the V gene TRBV28; D gene uncertain. Germline CDR1 and CDR2: MDHEN and SYDVKM. Deletions cut 7 bases from V and 3 bases from J, with 22 bases between. This CDR3 is 16 amino acids long. In DNA, the CDR3 is TGTGCCAGCAAGACGATTACCGAGGCACCGAACTACGAGCAGTACTTC. It yields the protein CASKTITEAPNYEQYF.

The genes are TRBV2 and TRBJ2-7; 8 bases are a match to TRBD2. The CDR3 consists of 14 residues. Germline V gene data show CDR1 as SNHLY and CDR2 as FYNNEI. Trimming removed 7 bases from V and 0 bases from J; junction bases left unmatched: 5. CDR3 coding DNA: TGTGCCAGCAAAGAGCGGGGGAACTCCTACGAGCAGTACTTC. Translation gives CASKERGNSYEQYF.

The chain joins TRBV19 to TRBJ2-2, with D maybe TRBD1 (5 bases). Per germline, CDR1 LNHDA and CDR2 SQIVND (reference sequence). The CDR3 consists of 13 residues. Trimming left V 2 bases short and J 6 bases short, with 7 bases between. Here the CDR3 reads CASSISGSGELFF. The CDR3 region has the DNA TGTGCCAGTAGTATATCAGGGTCCGGGGAGCTGTTTTTT.